These 10 T cell receptor beta chains were all obtained from the same sample, sequenced in a study of blood T cells in healthy people across ages. A second PCR of 7 to 11 cycles used a sample-barcoded 5' primer and a J-beta primer mix. A single record per CDR3 protein comes from TCRdb applying MiXCR to the 5' RACE reads. The profile shows just under 900,000 distinct CDR3 sequences, 25% to 30% of them singletons. Input material: blood. The receptors were sampled from a woman older than 75 in good health.

The table lists this clonotype with many counts. V usage is TRBV4-3 and J usage is TRBJ1-2; D is unclear. The ends were cut back, 1 base at V and 3 bases at J, with 9 bases in the middle. CDR3 length: 14 amino acids. Germline loops: CDR1 LGHNA, CDR2 YSLEER. The CDR3 spells CASSQGLSDYGYTF. Here the CDR3 DNA reads TGCGCCAGCAGCCAAGGCCTATCTGACTATGGCTACACCTTC.

This rearrangement joins TRBV20-1 to TRBJ2-1; tentatively, D is TRBD2 (6 bases). Trimming took off 0 bases at V and 4 bases at J, with 13 bases between the two ends. The CDR3 spans 15 residues. Germline CDR1 is DFQATT and CDR2 is SNEGSKA (reference sequence). CDR3 sequence (DNA): TGCAGTGCTAGAGAGCGGCGGGATCGTTACAATGAGCAGTTCTTC. Translation: CSARERRDRYNEQFF.

This clonotype was found many times. J is TRBJ1-4 and V is TRBV12-3 or TRBV12-4; 7 positions match TRBD1. The CDR3 loop spans 14 amino acids. With 5 bases clipped from V and 5 bases from J, the junction kept 5 bases outside the gene matches. In DNA form, the CDR3 reads TGTGCCAGCAGTCGTACGACAGGGAATGAAAAACTGTTTTTT. This codes for CASSRTTGNEKLFF.

This clonotype was recorded a few times. The chain carries TRBV5-1 and TRBJ2-2, with 7 positions matching TRBD1. The CDR3 is 15 residues long. Germline V lookup: CDR1 SGHRS, CDR2 YFSETQ. Unmatched junction bases numbered 6, after V lost 2 bases and J lost 5 bases. CDR3 amino acids: CASSLQGSRTGELFF. The CDR3 region has the DNA TGCGCCAGCAGCTTACAGGGGTCGAGAACCGGGGAGCTGTTTTTT.

This clonotype appeared a single time. This chain connects TRBV6-2 or TRBV6-3 to TRBJ1-3; D not resolved. The V and J ends lost 2 bases and 0 bases respectively, with 5 bases between them. CDR3 size: 14 residues. Germline V CDR1 and CDR2: MNHEY, SVGEGT. In nucleotides, the CDR3 is TGTGCCAGCAGTTACGACTTCTCTGGAAACACCATATATTTT. It codes for CASSYDFSGNTIYF.

This clonotype came up a few times. The chain is built from TRBV6-2 or TRBV6-3 and TRBJ2-1, with TRBD2 matching 14 bases. Looked up from germline, CDR1 is MNHEY and CDR2 is SVGEGT. This CDR3 region has 17 residues. The trim removed 4 bases at V and 6 bases at J, leaving 8 bases unmatched. CDR3 sequence: CASSWTSGGLVLNEQFF. The CDR3 nucleotides are TGTGCCAGCAGTTGGACTAGCGGGGGGCTAGTCCTCAATGAGCAGTTCTTC.

This clonotype was counted ten times or more. The chain is built from TRBV11-2 and TRBJ2-1; tentative D call: TRBD2 (6 bases). The CDR3 contains 16 residues. Germline V lookup: CDR1 SGHAT, CDR2 FQNNGV. Trimming cost V 5 bases and J 6 bases, with 20 bases left between them. The CDR3 DNA reads as TGTGCCAGCAGCGCTACCGGGACTCTCCCACGCAATGAGCAGTTCTTC. As protein: CASSATGTLPRNEQFF.

The V call is TRBV3-1, the J call TRBJ2-2; 14 positions agree with TRBD2. The CDR3 consists of 18 residues. V trimming: 4 bases; J trimming: 5 bases; junction bases outside the gene matches: 9. CDR1 LGHDT and CDR2 YNNKEL come from the germline V gene (reference sequence). DNA for the CDR3: TGTGCCAGCAGCCCCGGGACTAGCGGGGGCCCCCGAACCGGGGAGCTGTTTTTT. Translated: CASSPGTSGGPRTGELFF.

In the case of this clonotype: This may come from a read error, since a much larger clone is one base off. This sequence joins TRBV14 and TRBJ2-1; D is unclear. The J call may be in error: the DNA end matches TRBJ2-7 better. The CDR3 sequence is 13 residues long. The germline gives CDR1 SGHDN, CDR2 FVKESK. CDR3 coding DNA: TGTGCCAGCAGCGCGGAGTCCTACAATGAGCAGTACTTC. It yields the protein CASSAESYNEQYF.

This rearrangement joins TRBV5-6 to TRBJ1-6; D gene uncertain. In germline, CDR1 is SGHDT, CDR2 YYEEEE. CDR3 length: 14 residues. Trimming removed 0 bases at V and 0 bases at J, with 1 base between. DNA of the CDR3: TGTGCCAGCAGCTTGGCCTCCTATAATTCACCCCTCCACTTT. Translation gives CASSLASYNSPLHF.